Each of the 28 T cell receptor beta chains below was sequenced from the same sample in a study of T cells in tumors after PD-1 blockade. Profiled with immunoSEQ multiplex PCR; TCRdb holds only in-frame clones, not every one. This table has 50,000 to 75,000 clones, 74% appearing once. Sequenced material: PBMCs, taken after anti-PD-1 treatment. These receptors all stem from a human donor with basal cell carcinoma.

The rearrangement links TRBV25-1 to TRBJ1-6, with TRBD1 identical over 7 bases. This CDR3 region has 15 residues. The germline CDR1 and CDR2 sequences are MGHDK and SYGVNS. The V segment lost 5 bases and the J segment 4 bases; nucleotides outside the gene matches: 5. This CDR3 reads CASSTQGPYNSPLHF. In DNA, the CDR3 is TGTGCCAGCAGTACACAGGGGCCTTATAATTCACCCCTCCACTTT.

The chain joins TRBV5-4 to TRBJ2-5; 9 bases fit TRBD2. The V segment lost 3 bases and the J segment 4 bases; nucleotides outside the gene matches: 4. The germline CDR1 and CDR2 sequences are SGHNT and YYREEE (reference sequence). This CDR3 contains 14 residues. The CDR3 DNA reads as TGTGCCAGCAGCTCCGGACTAGCGTCAGAGACCCAGTACTTC. The encoded protein is CASSSGLASETQYF.

On this clone: The same CDR3 can be traced to other DNA sequences in this sample. The chain links TRBV30 to TRBJ2-7; TRBD1 aligns across 9 bases. Germline CDR1 and CDR2: GTSNPN and SVGIG (reference sequence). The V segment lost 3 bases and the J segment 5 bases; nucleotides outside the gene matches: 8. The CDR3 totals 14 residues. The CDR3 nucleotides are TGTGCCTGGAGCGCCCGGGACAGGGTGAACGAGCAGTACTTC. It encodes CAWSARDRVNEQYF.

V is TRBV28 and J is TRBJ1-1; the match to TRBD1 covers 7 bases. The CDR3 spans 13 residues. Losses at the gene ends were 6 bases for V and 4 bases for J; bases not matched to a gene: 5. Germline V gene sequence: CDR1 MDHEN, CDR2 SYDVKM. The CDR3 loop is CASRDRLSTEAFF. DNA of the CDR3: TGTGCCAGCAGGGACAGGCTGAGCACTGAAGCTTTCTTT.

The V call is TRBV6-5, the J call TRBJ2-3; TRBD2 might be the D (5 bases). This CDR3 is built from 15 residues. CDR1 and CDR2 from the germline V gene are MNHEY and SVGAGI. Trimming cost V 0 bases and J 4 bases, with 11 bases left between them. The CDR3 DNA is TGTGCCAGCAGTTACTCAGGAGAGGGCTCAGATACGCAGTATTTT. This codes for CASSYSGEGSDTQYF.

This clone was picked up a small number of times. The chain has TRBV19 and TRBJ1-5; D is perhaps TRBD1 (6 bases). Trimming shortened V by 6 bases and J by 1 base, and 10 bases separated the two germline ends. The CDR3 runs 14 residues. Germline V gene sequence: CDR1 LNHDA, CDR2 SQIVND (reference sequence). CDR3 nucleotide sequence: TGTGCCAGTAGCCTACAGGGAAGCAATCAGCCCCAGCATTTT. It specifies CASSLQGSNQPQHF.

Concerning this clone: The CDR3 ends on some other residue instead of the conserved phenylalanine or tryptophan, so this is likely a read error. The V gene is TRBV30, the J gene TRBJ1-1; D perhaps matches TRBD1 (5 bases). From germline, CDR1 is GTSNPN and CDR2 SVGIG (reference sequence). Trimming shortened V by 2 bases and J by 4 bases, and 17 bases separated the two germline ends. This CDR3 has 15 amino acids. The CDR3 DNA follows: TGTGCCTGGAGTCCTCCGGGGACCTGGAGCACTGAAGCTTTCCTT. It is translated as CAWSPPGTWSTEAFL.

The table lists this clone with a count of one. The chain has TRBV30 and TRBJ2-7; no definite D call. V gave up 0 bases and J gave up 1 base, with 7 bases separating them. CDR1 is GTSNPN and CDR2 is SVGIG in the germline V gene (reference sequence). The CDR3 sequence is 13 residues long. This CDR3 reads CAWSVPPSYEQYF. The CDR3 nucleotides read TGTGCCTGGAGTGTTCCCCCATCCTACGAGCAGTACTTC. The full variable domain, rest sourced from reference TRBV30 and TRBJ2-7, is SQTIHQWPATLVQPVGSPLSLECTVEGTSNPNLYWYRQAAGRGLQLLFYSVGIGQISSEVPQNLSASRPQDRQFILSSKKLLLSDSGFYLCAWSVPPSYEQYFGPGTRLTVT.

V is TRBV4-1 and J is TRBJ2-1; 12 bases agree with TRBD2. Unmatched junction bases numbered 13, after V lost 4 bases and J lost 6 bases. The CDR3 is made up of 18 amino acids. Germline V CDR1 and CDR2: MGHRA, YSYEKL. The CDR3 region is CASSLLRAGTSGLNEQFF. DNA for the CDR3: TGCGCCAGCAGCCTTCTAAGGGCCGGGACTAGCGGGCTCAATGAGCAGTTCTTC.

In its sample, this clone was seen many times. The rearrangement joins TRBV6-6 to TRBJ1-1; D call uncertain. V shed 6 bases and J shed 1 base, with 6 bases lying between them. This CDR3 contains 12 residues. The V gene's germline CDR1 is MNHNY and CDR2 SVGAGI (reference sequence). CDR3 sequence reads: CASRRWNTEAFF. CDR3 coding DNA: TGTGCCAGCAGGAGGTGGAACACTGAAGCTTTCTTT.

This clone was found a few times. The rearrangement links TRBV25-1 to TRBJ1-6; D may be TRBD1 (5 bases). Per the germline V gene, CDR1 is MGHDK and CDR2 is SYGVNS. There are 13 residues in the CDR3. Trimming left V 7 bases short and J 10 bases short, with 14 bases between. Here the CDR3 reads CASTRGRDSPLHF. The CDR3 region has the DNA TGTGCCAGCACCCGGGGCAGGGACTCACCCCTCCACTTT.

The chain uses TRBV6-4 and TRBJ1-1; D is unresolved. The V gene's germline CDR1 is MRHNA and CDR2 SNTAGT. This CDR3 spans 13 amino acids. V was clipped by 4 bases and J by 6 bases, with 12 bases between them. CDR3 region: CASSAESSSEAFF. The CDR3 DNA follows: TGTGCCAGCAGTGCAGAATCTAGTTCTGAAGCTTTCTTT.

The V and J genes are TRBV7-2 and TRBJ1-3, with TRBD1 as a possible D gene (5 bases). The CDR3 totals 15 residues. Trimming took 3 bases from V and 0 from J, leaving 9 bases between them. The germline CDR1 and CDR2 sequences are SGHTA and FQGNSA. CDR3 region: CASSLGPNSGNTIYF. The CDR3 DNA is TGTGCCAGCAGCTTGGGACCCAACTCTGGAAACACCATATATTTT.

The CDR3 region is CASSPDRDTEAFF. CDR3 sequence (DNA): TGTGCCAGCAGCCCGGACAGGGACACTGAAGCTTTCTTT. This sequence joins TRBV5-6 and TRBJ1-1; TRBD1 aligns across 8 bases. The CDR3 consists of 13 residues. J was trimmed by 3 bases and V by 4 bases; bases with no gene match: 2. Germline CDR1 SGHDT, CDR2 YYEEEE.

The gene calls are TRBV3-1 (or the pseudogene TRBV3-2) and TRBJ2-1, with TRBD1 identical over 9 bases. Germline CDR1 reads LGHDT; CDR2 reads YNNKEL (reference sequence). With 1 base clipped from V and 5 bases from J, the junction kept 0 bases outside the gene matches. The CDR3 contains 14 residues. DNA of the CDR3: TGTGCCAGCAGCCAAGGACAGGGGGACAATGAGCAGTTCTTC. Its protein is CASSQGQGDNEQFF.

The V gene is TRBV30, the J gene TRBJ2-5; TRBD2 matches at 7 bases. V gave up 5 bases and J gave up 1 base; unmatched junction bases: 7. Germline lookup yields CDR1 GTSNPN and CDR2 SVGIG (reference sequence). The CDR3 totals 14 residues. The CDR3 sequence: CAWGREITQETQYF. In DNA form, the CDR3 reads TGTGCCTGGGGGAGGGAGATCACCCAAGAGACCCAGTACTTC.

The rearrangement joins TRBV6-1 to TRBJ2-3; D gene unclear. The germline V and J ends were trimmed by 2 bases and 0 bases, with 12 bases remaining between them. In germline, CDR1 is MNHNS, CDR2 SASEGT. The CDR3 contains 16 residues. The CDR3 here is CASSERLAASTDTQYF. CDR3 sequence (DNA): TGTGCCAGCAGTGAACGGCTCGCCGCTAGCACAGATACGCAGTATTTT.

The genes are TRBV7-6 and TRBJ2-7; 10 nucleotides agree with TRBD1. CDR3 size: 15 residues. Germline V gene data show CDR1 as SGHVS and CDR2 as FNYEAQ. The J segment lost 3 bases and the V segment lost 1 base, leaving 3 bases of the junction unmatched. The CDR3 nucleotides are TGTGCCAGCAGCTTAGGTGGGACAGGGGACTACGAGCAGTACTTC. It encodes CASSLGGTGDYEQYF.

A single count supports this clone. The gene calls are TRBV24-1 and TRBJ2-1; 9 nucleotides match TRBD2. Germline loops: CDR1 KGHDR, CDR2 SFDVKD. The CDR3 totals 16 residues. After removal of 4 bases from V and 0 bases from J, the junction contained 3 bases not matched to a gene. CDR3 sequence (DNA): TGTGCCACCAGTGAAAGGCGGGGGGGCTCCTACAATGAGCAGTTCTTC. This codes for CATSERRGGSYNEQFF.

This sequence joins TRBV10-3 and TRBJ1-2, with D unclear. V lost 0 bases and J 4 bases, leaving 15 bases between the germline ends. Germline V gives CDR1 ENHRY, CDR2 SYGVKD. This CDR3 contains 16 residues. CDR3 region: CAISESGLGGSYGYTF. CDR3 bases: TGTGCCATCAGTGAGTCGGGTCTGGGAGGGAGCTATGGCTACACCTTC.

The chain has TRBV6-1 and TRBJ2-3, with D tentatively TRBD1 (5 bases). Germline-derived CDR1 and CDR2 are MNHNS and SASEGT. Trimming removed 3 bases at V and 3 bases at J, with 13 bases between. The CDR3 consists of 15 residues. The CDR3 here is CASSEARVGTDTQYF. The DNA for the CDR3 is TGTGCCAGCAGTGAGGCCAGGGTAGGGACAGATACGCAGTATTTT.

This CDR3 reads CATLQGARETQYF. CDR3 DNA: TGTGCCACTTTACAGGGGGCGAGGGAGACCCAGTACTTC. This chain connects TRBV28 to TRBJ2-5, with TRBD1 matching over 9 bases. V dropped 10 bases and J dropped 5; count of bases not matched to a gene: 8. This CDR3 is built from 13 residues. From germline, CDR1 is MDHEN and CDR2 SYDVKM.

The chain employs TRBV5-1 and TRBJ2-1; TRBD2 aligns across 10 bases. With V trimmed by 2 bases and J by 1 base, 0 bases remained unmatched. The CDR3 runs to 15 residues. CDR1 SGHRS and CDR2 YFSETQ come from the germline V gene. The CDR3 DNA reads TGCGCCAGCAGCTTTAGCGGGGGGTCCTACAATGAGCAGTTCTTC. Translating gives CASSFSGGSYNEQFF. The full variable domain, completed using reference TRBV5-1 and TRBJ2-1, is KAGVTQTPRYLIKTRGQQVTLSCSPISGHRSVSWYQQTPGQGLQFLFEYFSETQRNKGNFPGRFSGRQFSNSRSEMNVSTLELGDSALYLCASSFSGGSYNEQFFGPGTRLTVL.

Sample share makes this clone medium-sized (0.01 to 0.1%). The CDR3 spells CASSQGVDYGYTF. The CDR3 DNA sequence: TGCGCCAGCAGCCAAGGGGTTGACTATGGCTACACCTTC. This sequence joins TRBV4-1 and TRBJ1-2; D not resolved. Germline V lookup: CDR1 MGHRA, CDR2 YSYEKL. Trimming shortened V by 1 base and J by 3 bases, and 6 bases separated the two germline ends. This CDR3 spans 13 amino acids.

This clone has a single count. The rearrangement uses TRBV2 and TRBJ2-4; tentative D call: TRBD1 (6 bases). CDR3 length: 16 amino acids. CDR1 is SNHLY and CDR2 is FYNNEI in the germline V gene. V lost 7 bases and J 2 bases, leaving 18 bases between the germline ends. In DNA, the CDR3 is TGTGCCAGCACCCAAGAGGGGGAAGGGACCAAAAACATTCAGTACTTC. Translated, it gives CASTQEGEGTKNIQYF.

The chain has TRBV18 and TRBJ1-2, with D unclear. The CDR3 is 13 residues long. The V end was cut by 5 bases, the J end by 4 bases, with 11 bases between. CDR1 and CDR2 (germline): KGHSH, LQKENI. The CDR3 nucleotides read TGTGCCAGCTCAAATCAGGAGTTCTATGGCTACACCTTC. Translated, it gives CASSNQEFYGYTF.

J is TRBJ2-7 and V is TRBV10-2; D gene uncertain. Germline values: CDR1 WSHSY, CDR2 SAAADI. Deletions cut 5 bases from V and 0 bases from J, with 8 bases between. The CDR3 extends over 13 amino acids. DNA of the CDR3: TGCGCCAGCAGTCTAACTGACTCCTACGAGCAGTACTTC. Encoded protein: CASSLTDSYEQYF.

This chain uses TRBV19 with TRBJ1-5; D unresolved. Germline V gives CDR1 LNHDA, CDR2 SQIVND (reference sequence). V gave up 5 bases and J gave up 2 bases, with 13 bases separating them. The CDR3 covers 15 residues. The CDR3 nucleotides read TGTGCCAGTAGTCGTATTGTGGACGGCAATCAGCCCCAGCATTTT. Translated: CASSRIVDGNQPQHF.